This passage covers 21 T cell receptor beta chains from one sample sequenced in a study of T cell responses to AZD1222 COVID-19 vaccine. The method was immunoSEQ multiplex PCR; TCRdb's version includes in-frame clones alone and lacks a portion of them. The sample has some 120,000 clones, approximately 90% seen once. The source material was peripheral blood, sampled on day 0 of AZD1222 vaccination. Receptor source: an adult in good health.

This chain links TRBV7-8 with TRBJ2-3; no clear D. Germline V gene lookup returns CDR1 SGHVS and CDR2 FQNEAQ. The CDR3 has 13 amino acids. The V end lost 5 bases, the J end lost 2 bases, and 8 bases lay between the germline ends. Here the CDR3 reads CASSPAVTDTQYF. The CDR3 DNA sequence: TGTGCCAGCAGCCCCGCGGTCACAGATACGCAGTATTTT. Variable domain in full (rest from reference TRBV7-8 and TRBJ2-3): GAGVSQSPRYKVAKRGQDVALRCDPISGHVSLFWYQQALGQGPEFLTYFQNEAQLDKSGLPSDRFFAERPEGSVSTLKIQRTQQEDSAVYLCASSPAVTDTQYFGPGTRLTVL.

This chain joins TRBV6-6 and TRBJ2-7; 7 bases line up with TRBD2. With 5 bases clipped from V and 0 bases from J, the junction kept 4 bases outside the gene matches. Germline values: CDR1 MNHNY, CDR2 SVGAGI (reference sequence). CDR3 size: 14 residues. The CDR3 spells CASSTRGDSYEQYF. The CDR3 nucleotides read TGTGCCAGCAGTACCCGGGGGGACTCCTACGAGCAGTACTTC.

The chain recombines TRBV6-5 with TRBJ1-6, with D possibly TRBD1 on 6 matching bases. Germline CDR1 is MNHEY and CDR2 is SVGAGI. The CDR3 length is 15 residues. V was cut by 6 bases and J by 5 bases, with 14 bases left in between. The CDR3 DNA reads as TGTGCCAGCAGCGTACCGCCAGGGGATAATTCACCCCTCCACTTT. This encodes CASSVPPGDNSPLHF.

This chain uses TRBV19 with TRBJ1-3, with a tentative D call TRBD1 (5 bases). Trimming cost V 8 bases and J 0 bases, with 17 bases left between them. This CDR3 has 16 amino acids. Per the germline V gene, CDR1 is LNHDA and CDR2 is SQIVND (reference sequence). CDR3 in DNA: TGTGCCAGTGTCGCCCGGACACGGGGCTCTGGAAACACCATATATTTT. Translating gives CASVARTRGSGNTIYF.

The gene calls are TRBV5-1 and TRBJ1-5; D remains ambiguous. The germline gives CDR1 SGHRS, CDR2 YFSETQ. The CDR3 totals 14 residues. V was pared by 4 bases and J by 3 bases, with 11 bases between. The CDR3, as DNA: TGCGCCAGCAGCCGAGATGGTGTCAATCAGCCCCAGCATTTT. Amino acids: CASSRDGVNQPQHF.

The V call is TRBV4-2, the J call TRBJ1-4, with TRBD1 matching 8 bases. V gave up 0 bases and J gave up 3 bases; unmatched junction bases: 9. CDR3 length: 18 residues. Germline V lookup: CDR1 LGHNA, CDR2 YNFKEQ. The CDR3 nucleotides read TGTGCCAGCAGCCAAGATCCGCGGACAGGGCGTTCTAATGAAAAACTGTTTTTT. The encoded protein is CASSQDPRTGRSNEKLFF.

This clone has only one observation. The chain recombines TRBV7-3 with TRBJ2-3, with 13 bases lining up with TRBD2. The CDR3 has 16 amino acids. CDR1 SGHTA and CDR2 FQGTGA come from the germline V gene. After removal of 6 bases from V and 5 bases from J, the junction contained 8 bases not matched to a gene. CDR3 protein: CASSSGLAGVEDTQYF. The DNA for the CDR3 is TGTGCCAGCAGTTCCGGACTAGCGGGAGTTGAAGATACGCAGTATTTT.

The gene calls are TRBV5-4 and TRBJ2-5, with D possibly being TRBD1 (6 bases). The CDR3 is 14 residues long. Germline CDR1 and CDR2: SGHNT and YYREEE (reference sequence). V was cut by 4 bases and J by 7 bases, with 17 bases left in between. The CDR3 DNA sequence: TGTGCCAGCAGCCTCCCCGGACAGCCCGGGACCCAGTACTTC. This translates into CASSLPGQPGTQYF.

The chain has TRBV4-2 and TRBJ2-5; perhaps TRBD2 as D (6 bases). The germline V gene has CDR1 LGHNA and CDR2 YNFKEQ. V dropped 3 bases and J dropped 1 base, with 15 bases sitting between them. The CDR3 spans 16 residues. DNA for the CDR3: TGTGCCAGCAGCCACGGGGGAAGCTTCCCCCAAGAGACCCAGTACTTC. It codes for CASSHGGSFPQETQYF.

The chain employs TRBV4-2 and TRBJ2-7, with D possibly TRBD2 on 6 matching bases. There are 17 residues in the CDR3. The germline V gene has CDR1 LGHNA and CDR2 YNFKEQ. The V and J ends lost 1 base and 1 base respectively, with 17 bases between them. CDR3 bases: TGTGCCAGCAGCCAAGCCTGGGGACTCGCCATTTCCTACGAGCAGTACTTC. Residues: CASSQAWGLAISYEQYF.

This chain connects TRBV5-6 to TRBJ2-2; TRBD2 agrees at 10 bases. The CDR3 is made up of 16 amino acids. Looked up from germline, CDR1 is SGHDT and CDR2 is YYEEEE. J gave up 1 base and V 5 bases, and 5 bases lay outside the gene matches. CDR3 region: CASSAWTSGNTGELFF. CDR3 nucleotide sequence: TGTGCCAGCAGTGCCTGGACTAGCGGGAACACCGGGGAGCTGTTTTTT.

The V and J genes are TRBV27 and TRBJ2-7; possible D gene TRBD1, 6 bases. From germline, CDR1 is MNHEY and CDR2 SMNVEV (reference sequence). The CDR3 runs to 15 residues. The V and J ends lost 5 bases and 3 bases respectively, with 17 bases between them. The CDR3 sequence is CASSSPVGALYEQYF. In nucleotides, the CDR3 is TGTGCCAGCAGTAGCCCTGTGGGGGCCCTCTACGAGCAGTACTTC.

The CDR3 bases are TGTGCCAGCAGTTTGGGACGTCGCTCCTACGAGCAGTACTTC. Its translation: CASSLGRRSYEQYF. The chain links TRBV28 to TRBJ2-7; D is possibly TRBD1 or TRBD2 (5 bases each). The germline CDR1 and CDR2 sequences are MDHEN and SYDVKM. The CDR3 runs 14 residues. V lost 3 bases and J lost 0, with 9 bases in between.

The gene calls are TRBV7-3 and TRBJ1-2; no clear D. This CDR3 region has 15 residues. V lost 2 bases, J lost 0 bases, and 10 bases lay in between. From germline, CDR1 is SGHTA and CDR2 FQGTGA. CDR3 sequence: CASSLYSTTNYGYTF. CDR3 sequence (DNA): TGTGCCAGCAGCTTATACAGCACCACTAACTATGGCTACACCTTC. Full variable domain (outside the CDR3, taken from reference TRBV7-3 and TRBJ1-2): GAGVSQTPSNKVTEKGKYVELRCDPISGHTALYWYRQSLGQGPEFLIYFQGTGAADDSGLPNDRFFAVRPEGSVSTLKIQRTERGDSAVYLCASSLYSTTNYGYTFGSGTRLTVV.

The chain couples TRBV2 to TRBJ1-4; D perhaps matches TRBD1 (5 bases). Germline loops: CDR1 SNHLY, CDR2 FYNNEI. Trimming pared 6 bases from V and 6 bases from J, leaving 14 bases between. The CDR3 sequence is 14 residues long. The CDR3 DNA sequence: TGTGCCAGCAGGAGGGACGGGACGGATGAAAAACTGTTTTTT. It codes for CASRRDGTDEKLFF.

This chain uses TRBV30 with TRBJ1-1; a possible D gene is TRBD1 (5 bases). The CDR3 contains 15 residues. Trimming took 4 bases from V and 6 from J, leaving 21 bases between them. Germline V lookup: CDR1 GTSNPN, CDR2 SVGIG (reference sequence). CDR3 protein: CAWISPGTHGAEAFF. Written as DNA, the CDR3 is TGTGCCTGGATTTCCCCCGGGACCCATGGGGCTGAAGCTTTCTTT.

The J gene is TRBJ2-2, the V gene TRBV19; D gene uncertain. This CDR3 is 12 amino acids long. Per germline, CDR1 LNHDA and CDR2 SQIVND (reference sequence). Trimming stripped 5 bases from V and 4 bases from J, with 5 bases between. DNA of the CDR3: TGTGCCAGTAGTCAACGCACCGGGGAGCTGTTTTTT. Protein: CASSQRTGELFF. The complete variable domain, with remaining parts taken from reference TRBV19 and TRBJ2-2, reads DGGITQSPKYLFRKEGQNVTLSCEQNLNHDAMYWYRQDPGQGLRLIYYSQIVNDFQKGDIAEGYSVSREKKESFPLTVTSAQKNPTAFYLCASSQRTGELFFGEGSRLTVL.

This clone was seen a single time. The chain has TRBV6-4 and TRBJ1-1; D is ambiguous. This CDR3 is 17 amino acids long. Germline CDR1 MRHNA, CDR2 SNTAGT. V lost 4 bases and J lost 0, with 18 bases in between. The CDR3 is CASSVLPKGTVNTEAFF. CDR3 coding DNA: TGTGCCAGCAGTGTATTACCCAAAGGCACAGTGAACACTGAAGCTTTCTTT.

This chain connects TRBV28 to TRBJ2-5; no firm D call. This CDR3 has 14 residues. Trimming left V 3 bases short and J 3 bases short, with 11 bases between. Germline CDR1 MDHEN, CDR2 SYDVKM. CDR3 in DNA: TGTGCCAGCAGTTTTTTAGGGATTAAAGAGACCCAGTACTTC. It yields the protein CASSFLGIKETQYF.

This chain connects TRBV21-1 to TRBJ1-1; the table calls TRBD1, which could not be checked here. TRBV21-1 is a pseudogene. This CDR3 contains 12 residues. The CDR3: CASSKARQGAFF. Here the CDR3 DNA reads TGTGCCAGCAGCAAAGCAAGGCAGGGAGCTTTCTTT.

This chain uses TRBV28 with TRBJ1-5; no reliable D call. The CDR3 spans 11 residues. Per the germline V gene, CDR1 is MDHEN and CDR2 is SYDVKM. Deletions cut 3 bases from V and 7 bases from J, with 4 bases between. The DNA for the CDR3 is TGTGCCAGCAGTTTTGACCAGCCCCAGCATTTT. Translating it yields CASSFDQPQHF.